A single sample gave rise to the 5 T cell receptor beta chains below, sequenced in a study of memory CD4+ T cells and cytomegalovirus serostatus. Only in-frame clones appear in the TCRdb table, and some are missing; sequencing was by immunoSEQ multiplex PCR. The sample yields some 26,000 clones, about 75% seen once. Single viable CD3+CD4+CD8-CD45RO+ cells were sorted as the memory CD4+ T cells. The sample consisted of memory CD4+ T cells from blood. The source of these receptors is an adult in good health and CMV-seronegative.

The chain carries TRBV12-5 and TRBJ1-6; D unresolved. CDR3 length equals 14 residues. Trimming shortened V by 1 base and J by 6 bases, and 7 bases separated the two germline ends. Per the germline V gene, CDR1 is LGHNT and CDR2 is FRNRAP. As DNA, the CDR3 is TGTGCTAGTGGTTTGGGTTCAGCTAATTCACCCCTCCACTTT. This encodes CASGLGSANSPLHF.

The chain employs TRBV4-2 and TRBJ2-7; D is perhaps TRBD1 or TRBD2 (5 bases each). The CDR3 covers 12 residues. V gave up 2 bases and J gave up 5 bases, with 7 bases separating them. From germline, CDR1 is LGHNA and CDR2 YNFKEQ. In DNA, the CDR3 is TGTGCCAGCAGCCAAAGAGGGGACGAGCAGTACTTC. Its protein is CASSQRGDEQYF.

The CDR3 sequence is CAWSVRRIDGYTF. CDR3 DNA sequence: TGTGCCTGGAGTGTACGGAGGATAGATGGCTACACCTTC. J is TRBJ1-2 and V is TRBV30, with D unresolved. The CDR3 loop spans 13 amino acids. CDR1 is GTSNPN and CDR2 is SVGIG in the germline V gene (reference sequence). V dropped 0 bases and J dropped 6 bases, with 11 bases sitting between them.

The chain links TRBV30 to TRBJ1-3; D is uncertain. The ends were cut back, 3 bases at V and 4 bases at J, with 10 bases in the middle. The CDR3 length is 13 residues. CDR1 and CDR2 from the germline V gene are GTSNPN and SVGIG (reference sequence). CDR3 protein: CAWSSLEGNTIYF. DNA of the CDR3: TGTGCCTGGAGCTCCCTGGAGGGAAACACCATATATTTT.

The chain couples TRBV4-1 to TRBJ2-7, with D tentatively TRBD2 (7 bases). Germline V CDR1 and CDR2: MGHRA, YSYEKL. V gave up 0 bases and J gave up 1 base, with 19 bases separating them. The CDR3 runs to 18 residues. The CDR3 protein is CASSQEGLGASGSYEQYF. CDR3 coding DNA: TGCGCCAGCAGCCAAGAGGGGCTGGGGGCTAGCGGTTCCTACGAGCAGTACTTC.